A single sample gave rise to the 15 T cell receptor beta chains below, sequenced in a study of blood T cells in healthy people across ages. Alongside a J-beta primer mix, a sample-barcoded 5' primer served in a second PCR lasting 7 to 11 cycles. TCRdb analysed the 5' RACE reads with MiXCR anew, one entry per CDR3 protein. Among 1.5 million to 2 million distinct CDR3 sequences listed, about two fifths were seen once. Material for sequencing was blood. These receptors all come from a human donor in good health.

V usage is TRBV10-3 and J usage is TRBJ2-1; D might be TRBD1 (5 bases). This CDR3 comprises 22 residues. CDR1 and CDR2 (germline): ENHRY, SYGVKD. Trimming pared 6 bases from V and 0 bases from J, leaving 33 bases between. The chain's CDR3 is CAIRPWSGPQGRFPSSYNEQFF. In DNA form, the CDR3 reads TGTGCCATCAGGCCCTGGTCCGGGCCCCAGGGCAGATTCCCGAGCTCCTACAATGAGCAGTTCTTC.

This clonotype has just a few counts. The V and J genes are TRBV7-9 and TRBJ2-1; D not resolved. V was trimmed by 4 bases and J by 0 bases, leaving 13 bases between them. This CDR3 comprises 16 residues. The germline CDR1 and CDR2 sequences are SEHNR and FQNEAQ (reference sequence). CDR3 bases: TGTGCCAGCAGCTCCCCCTATAGATACTCCTACAATGAGCAGTTCTTC. Translating gives CASSSPYRYSYNEQFF.

This clonotype was observed a few times. CDR3 region: CASAIIGLKTQYF. CDR3 bases: TGTGCCAGCGCAATTATTGGGCTAAAGACCCAGTACTTC. The rearrangement links TRBV7-9 to TRBJ2-5; D call uncertain. CDR1 is SEHNR, CDR2 FQNEAQ, per germline (reference sequence). The CDR3 has 13 residues. The V gene lost 8 bases and the J gene lost 6 bases, with 16 bases spanning the gap.

This clonotype was picked up one time. The gene calls are TRBV5-1 and TRBJ2-3; 7 bases match TRBD2. Trimming took 2 bases from V and 5 from J; bases not matched to a gene: 5. Germline CDR1 and CDR2: SGHRS and YFSETQ. The CDR3 is 14 residues long. The CDR3 region is CASSLLATGDTQYF. Written as DNA, the CDR3 is TGCGCCAGCAGCTTACTAGCGACGGGAGATACGCAGTATTTT.

Only one count was recorded for this clonotype. The chain carries TRBV4-2 and TRBJ2-1, with D uncertain. Germline V gene data show CDR1 as LGHNA and CDR2 as YNFKEQ. The ends were cut back, 2 bases at V and 4 bases at J, with 15 bases in the middle. The CDR3 is 16 amino acids. CDR3 DNA sequence: TGTGCCAGCAGCCAAAACCAAAGAAGGGATTACAATGAGCAGTTCTTC. Residues: CASSQNQRRDYNEQFF.

J is TRBJ1-2 and V is TRBV20-1; D not resolved. The CDR3 has 12 amino acids. The V end was cut by 3 bases, the J end by 8 bases, with 13 bases between. Germline lookup yields CDR1 DFQATT and CDR2 SNEGSKA (reference sequence). CDR3 amino acids: CSARRKPRGYTF. Written as DNA, the CDR3 is TGCAGTGCTAGGAGGAAGCCTAGGGGCTACACCTTC.

This clonotype turned up a few times. V is TRBV3-1 and J is TRBJ2-5; 10 bases fit TRBD2. Germline assignment: CDR1 LGHDT and CDR2 YNNKEL (reference sequence). With 1 base clipped from V and 3 bases from J, the junction kept 5 bases outside the gene matches. This CDR3 is built from 16 residues. The CDR3 here is CASSQVIAGGKETQYF. CDR3 bases: TGTGCCAGCAGCCAAGTCATAGCGGGGGGCAAAGAGACCCAGTACTTC.

The CDR3 loop reads CASSEGNAEKLFF. DNA of the CDR3: TGTGCCAGCAGTGAAGGGAACGCTGAAAAACTGTTTTTT. The chain carries TRBV2 and TRBJ1-4; D not certain. With 1 base removed from V and 7 bases from J, the gap between germline ends came to 7 bases. The germline CDR1 and CDR2 sequences are SNHLY and FYNNEI. The CDR3 is 13 residues long.

Points on this clonotype: Germline is not matched at one junction end, which may reflect a read error. This chain links TRBV5-1 with TRBJ2-5; 7 bases align to TRBD2. This CDR3 region has 19 residues. In germline, CDR1 is SGHRS, CDR2 YFSETQ. DNA of the CDR3: TGCGCCAGCAGCTTGATTAGACTAGCAATCAAGCAACGGAAAGAGTCCCAGTACTTC. Encoded protein: CASSLIRLAIKQRKESQYF.

The CDR3 bases are TGTGCCACCAGTGATAGGGTCAGATCCAATCAGCCCCAGCATTTT. Translation: CATSDRVRSNQPQHF. V and J are TRBV24-1 and TRBJ1-5; D is undetermined. V was trimmed by 3 bases and J by 3 bases, leaving 11 bases between them. Germline-derived CDR1 and CDR2 are KGHDR and SFDVKD. The CDR3 contains 15 residues.

This clonotype appeared a few times. The V and J genes are TRBV11-1 and TRBJ1-2; D uncertain. CDR1 and CDR2 from the germline V gene are SGHAT and FQDESV (reference sequence). Trimming stripped 7 bases from V and 4 bases from J, with 13 bases between. The length of the CDR3 is 13 residues. The DNA of the CDR3 is TGTGCCAGCACCCCACAACCCGGCTATGGCTACACCTTC. This encodes CASTPQPGYGYTF.

This clonotype was seen a handful of times. The chain carries TRBV9 and TRBJ1-1, with D tentatively TRBD1 (5 bases). Germline CDR1 and CDR2: SGDLS and YYNGEE. The CDR3 extends over 14 amino acids. With 0 bases removed from V and 5 bases from J, the gap between germline ends came to 11 bases. The CDR3 DNA reads TGTGCCAGCAGCGTAGAAGCCGGGGGTACTGAAGCTTTCTTT. This codes for CASSVEAGGTEAFF.

V usage is TRBV28 and J usage is TRBJ1-4, with D possibly matching TRBD1 (6 bases). The germline V and J ends were trimmed by 6 bases and 2 bases, with 16 bases remaining between them. In germline, CDR1 is MDHEN, CDR2 SYDVKM. CDR3 size: 16 residues. The CDR3 DNA is TGTGCCAGCAGCTCCCCTTCGGGGGGCACTAATGAAAAACTGTTTTTT. Its translation: CASSSPSGGTNEKLFF.

The gene calls are TRBV3-1 and TRBJ2-3; 14 bases agree with TRBD2. The CDR3 runs 14 residues. Germline V gene data show CDR1 as LGHDT and CDR2 as YNNKEL (reference sequence). Germline trimming cut 4 bases from V and 13 bases from J; bases unmatched to any gene: 7. The CDR3 loop reads CASSPRLAGGHKYF. The DNA for the CDR3 is TGTGCCAGCAGCCCGCGACTAGCGGGGGGGCACAAGTATTTT.

The chain joins TRBV6-2 or TRBV6-3 to TRBJ1-1; no definite D call. This CDR3 region has 14 residues. Trimming pared 0 bases from V and 6 bases from J, leaving 11 bases between. Germline CDR1 and CDR2: MNHEY and SVGEGT. This CDR3 reads CASSYSNRDAEAFF. CDR3 bases: TGTGCCAGCAGTTACTCGAACCGAGATGCTGAAGCTTTCTTT.